A single sample is the source of the 6 T cell receptor beta chains below, sequenced in a study of blood T cell repertoires in COVID-19. Some clones are missing from TCRdb's copy, which holds only in-frame ones; the method was immunoSEQ multiplex PCR. The sample consists of 130,000 or so clones, about three quarters of them appearing once. Sequences were obtained from peripheral blood. These receptors were collected from a woman between 65 and 79 years old with acute or convalescent COVID-19.

The chain employs TRBV6-2 or TRBV6-3 and TRBJ2-3; 11 bases map to TRBD2. Trimming took 0 bases from V and 5 from J; bases not matched to a gene: 7. In germline, CDR1 is MNHEY, CDR2 SVGEGT. The CDR3 is 17 residues long. CDR3 nucleotides: TGTGCCAGCAGTTACTCGGATAGCGGGGGGGCTGGAGATACGCAGTATTTT. Protein sequence: CASSYSDSGGAGDTQYF.

With regard to this clone: The same CDR3 is also encoded by other DNA sequences in this sample. This CDR3 reads CASSLALAGGSYNEQFF. CDR3 in DNA: TGCGCCAGCAGCTTGGCCTTAGCGGGGGGATCCTACAATGAGCAGTTCTTC. This chain joins TRBV5-1 and TRBJ2-1; TRBD2 matches 10 bases. Germline CDR1 SGHRS, CDR2 YFSETQ. V shed 0 bases and J 1 base; nucleotides not matched to a gene: 4. The CDR3 is made up of 17 amino acids.

DNA of the CDR3: TGTGCCAGCAGACACCGGACAGGGCTCTCCGGGGAGCTGTTTTTT. It codes for CASRHRTGLSGELFF. This chain joins TRBV3-1 (or the pseudogene TRBV3-2) and TRBJ2-2; 8 nucleotides line up with TRBD1. With V trimmed by 6 bases and J by 6 bases, 9 bases remained unmatched. The CDR3 loop spans 15 amino acids. From germline, CDR1 is LGHDT and CDR2 YNNKEL (reference sequence).

The chain links TRBV2 to TRBJ1-1; 7 bases map to TRBD1. This CDR3 is 14 amino acids long. Germline loops: CDR1 SNHLY, CDR2 FYNNEI. Germline trimming cut 6 bases from V and 4 bases from J; bases unmatched to any gene: 8. The CDR3 reads CASRVQGVGTEAFF. The CDR3 nucleotides read TGTGCCAGCAGAGTGCAGGGGGTGGGCACTGAAGCTTTCTTT.

A few counts support this clone. The chain links TRBV16 to TRBJ1-5; the D is unclear. Trimming left V 7 bases short and J 3 bases short, with 10 bases between. The germline CDR1 and CDR2 sequences are KGHSY and FQNENV. The CDR3 is made up of 13 amino acids. The chain's CDR3 is CASTRADNQPQHF. In DNA, the CDR3 is TGTGCCAGCACTAGAGCAGACAATCAGCCCCAGCATTTT.

This chain connects TRBV5-6 to TRBJ2-2; D perhaps matches TRBD1 (5 bases). Looked up from germline, CDR1 is SGHDT and CDR2 is YYEEEE. This CDR3 comprises 15 residues. V was pared by 4 bases and J by 2 bases, with 12 bases between. CDR3 sequence (DNA): TGTGCCAGCAGCACGCTAGGGGCCAACACCGGGGAGCTGTTTTTT. This gives the protein CASSTLGANTGELFF.